A selection of T cell receptor beta chains follows, all from one sample in a study of cytomegalovirus exposure and HLA in healthy donors. Sequencing used immunoSEQ multiplex PCR; TCRdb keeps in-frame clones, though not all of them. The table shows around 100,000 clones, with roughly 80% occurring only once. The sequencing sample was made of PBMCs. All receptors come from a man between 50 and 59 years old in good health and CMV-seropositive. The conserved cysteine and the conserved F or W are not part of the CDR3 here.

V,CDR3
TRBV29-1,SVSTGGAGEAF
TRBV6-1,ASSEFGQPQH
TRBV10-3,ASRPTGNRREQY
TRBV5-8,ASSLAYEQY
TRBV7-6,ASSLGGLAYEQY
TRBV25-1,ASGQGAYEQY
TRBV27,ASSSSSGGPYSTYEQY
TRBV7-9,ASSLVMTGGKDTQY
TRBV9,ASIGRGNTEAF
TRBV9,ASSPGTGYEQY
TRBV14,ASSQVANRGIWSNQPQH
TRBV28,ASSLSGTLNTGELF
TRBV7-9,ASSFRGSSSTDTQY
TRBV6-4,ASSLQGGRPSNNEQF
TRBV6-5,ASSYGDRGRGYT
TRBV6-5,ASTIPQGHEQF
TRBV28,ASSLAGGGHEQF
TRBV10-3,AISVGETQY
TRBV18,ASSIDREYGYT
TRBV7-8,ASRGGGGVHEQF
TRBV30,AHGGPNSGANVLT
TRBV18,ASSPRGSGEQY
TRBV11-2,ASSQVGRNNSPLH
TRBV2,ASSERWTEETQY
TRBV13,ASSLLAGRGKNIQY
TRBV27,ASSSAPGLGEKLF
TRBV27,ASSQIGGSYGYT
TRBV27,ASSDQGGSSYEQY
TRBV5-1,ASSWGRQGGNEKLF
TRBV5-6,ASSHRRVHEQY
TRBV6-5,ASSYSGTTNEKLF
TRBV28,ASIGVAASGVPY
TRBV6-4,ASSQTGTGSHEQY
TRBV10-1,ASSESRAGGPRTQY
TRBV25-1,ASRNMQGTGELF
TRBV4-1,ASSQGGLAGNTDTQY
TRBV28,ASSLTGNASPLH
TRBV6-1,ASSGPRDNPYQETQY
TRBV4-2,ASSQDRTSGYGYT
TRBV18,ASSLAGNEQF
TRBV6-4,ASSDRGQGYT
TRBV27,ASSFSSGRAYNTGELF
TRBV19,ASSDTDTGTGDEQY
TRBV6-5,ASRPTGLETQY
TRBV21-1,ASSVRQGVTNTGELF
TRBV27,ASRDRPRDNTGELF
TRBV9,ASSVRGVSSYNEQF
TRBV11-3,ASSPGQLSTDTQY
TRBV11-2,ASSLDPGDAEQY
TRBV28,ASSPVAYEQY
TRBV30,AWSRLAGETQY
TRBV20-1,SASGGDTQY
TRBV7-9,ASSLGLAGGSSYNEQF
TRBV28,ASSNTLAEQY
TRBV7-2,ASSFLAGPTHEQY